A single sample is the source of the 5 T cell receptor beta chains below, sequenced in a study of shared clonotypes between healthy human individuals. The method was immunoSEQ multiplex PCR; TCRdb's version includes in-frame clones alone and lacks a portion of them. The sample shows roughly 330,000 clones, roughly 70% of them seen only once. The material sequenced was memory CD4+ T cells sorted from blood. Subset meaning: CD45RA-negative fraction. Source of these receptors: a man aged 30-40 years in good health.

This clone has just a few counts. The V gene is TRBV28, the J gene TRBJ1-3, with D unclear. There are 13 residues in the CDR3. V was cut by 8 bases and J by 4 bases, with 12 bases left in between. Germline V gene lookup returns CDR1 MDHEN and CDR2 SYDVKM. Here the CDR3 DNA reads TGTGCCAGCGGGTTGTCTGTGGGAAACACCATATATTTT. The encoded protein is CASGLSVGNTIYF.

This clone was counted at least ten times. The CDR3 nucleotides read TGTGCCAGCAGTTACCCTCCCGGGACAGTCAACACTGAAGCTTTCTTT. It is translated as CASSYPPGTVNTEAFF. The J gene is TRBJ1-1, the V gene TRBV6-6; 7 bases line up with TRBD1. Trimming removed 2 bases from V and 2 bases from J; junction bases left unmatched: 8. Germline V gene lookup returns CDR1 MNHNY and CDR2 SVGAGI (reference sequence). CDR3 length: 16 residues.

The J gene is TRBJ2-7, the V gene TRBV27, with D tentatively TRBD1 (6 bases). The CDR3 runs to 13 residues. Germline values: CDR1 MNHEY, CDR2 SMNVEV (reference sequence). The V end lost 8 bases, the J end lost 7 bases, and 18 bases lay between the germline ends. The CDR3 loop reads CASAPGQLGEQYF. The CDR3 DNA is TGTGCCAGCGCCCCAGGACAGTTGGGGGAGCAGTACTTC.

The rearrangement uses TRBV5-4 and TRBJ1-2; TRBD1 matches at 8 bases. The CDR3 has 15 amino acids. Germline V gene lookup returns CDR1 SGHNT and CDR2 YYREEE (reference sequence). Germline trimming cut 2 bases from V and 1 base from J; bases unmatched to any gene: 4. CDR3 DNA: TGTGCCAGCAGCTTTCCAGGACAGGGTAACTATGGCTACACCTTC. Translating gives CASSFPGQGNYGYTF.

On this clone itself: Other DNA sequences in this specimen translate into the identical CDR3. V and J are TRBV7-9 and TRBJ1-5; D remains ambiguous. The CDR3 consists of 12 residues. Per the germline V gene, CDR1 is SEHNR and CDR2 is FQNEAQ (reference sequence). The V end was cut by 5 bases, the J end by 7 bases, with 9 bases between. DNA for the CDR3: TGTGCCAGCAGCCTGGGCGGGCAGCCCCAGCATTTT. It yields the protein CASSLGGQPQHF.